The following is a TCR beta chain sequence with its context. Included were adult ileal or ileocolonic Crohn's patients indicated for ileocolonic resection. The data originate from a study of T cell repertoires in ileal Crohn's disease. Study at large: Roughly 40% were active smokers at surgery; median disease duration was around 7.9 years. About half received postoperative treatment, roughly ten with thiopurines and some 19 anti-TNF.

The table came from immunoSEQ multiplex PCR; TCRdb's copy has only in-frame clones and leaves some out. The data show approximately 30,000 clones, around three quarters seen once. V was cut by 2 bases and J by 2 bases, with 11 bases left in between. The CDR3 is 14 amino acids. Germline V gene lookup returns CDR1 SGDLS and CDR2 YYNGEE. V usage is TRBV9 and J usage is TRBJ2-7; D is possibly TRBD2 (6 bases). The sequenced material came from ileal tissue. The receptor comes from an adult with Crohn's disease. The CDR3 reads CASSVYGGTYEQYF. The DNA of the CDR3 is TGTGCCAGCAGCGTCTACGGGGGAACCTACGAGCAGTACTTC.